This T cell receptor beta chain was sequenced in a study of response to subunit inactivated influenza vaccine. The study's findings and limits: Authors suggested that a seasonal influenza vaccination recruits few new T cells each time.

In the case of this clonotype: Antigen: not known.

Germline loops: CDR1 SGHRS, CDR2 YFSETQ. The V and J ends lost 0 bases and 13 bases, in that order; junction bases with no gene match: 8. The CDR3 sequence is 14 residues long. MiXCR was run by TCRdb on the RT-PCR reads, yielding one entry per CDR3 protein. This sample yields more than 700,000 distinct CDR3 sequences, of which 21% are seen a single time; roughly a tenth belongs to the top ten. The sample was PBMCs from blood, taken more than 4 days after vaccination. The chain uses TRBV5-1 and TRBJ2-7; TRBD1 agrees at 12 bases. This receptor was obtained from a man in his fifties or sixties who received an inactivated influenza vaccine. The CDR3 protein is CASSLGSGQGAPYF. Here the CDR3 DNA reads TGCGCCAGCAGCTTGGGGTCGGGACAGGGGGCGCCTTACTTC. Full variable domain (remainder filled in from reference TRBV5-1 and TRBJ2-7): KAGVTQTPRYLIKTRGQQVTLSCSPISGHRSVSWYQQTPGQGLQFLFEYFSETQRNKGNFPGRFSGRQFSNSRSEMNVSTLELGDSALYLCASSLGSGQGAPYFGPGTRLTVT.